This T cell receptor beta chain was recorded in a study of T cell responses to AZD1222 COVID-19 vaccine. Study observations and caveats: There were mostly white British donors and more females than males, and clonal diversity was possibly underestimated. Regions 160-218 and 743-854 dominated among vaccine-associated CD4 TCRs spanning spike.

V lost 3 bases to trimming and J lost 7 bases, with 9 bases between them. CDR1 is KGHSH, CDR2 LQKENI, per germline. The CDR3 extends over 13 amino acids. Clones were sequenced by immunoSEQ multiplex PCR, and TCRdb holds only the in-frame ones, with some missing. This table holds 140,000 to 150,000 clones, about 92% found once. This clone appeared a few times. Its antigen is still unknown. This rearrangement joins TRBV18 to TRBJ1-4, with no clear D. The sample here was peripheral blood, taken on day 0 of AZD1222 vaccination. The TCR was taken from an adult in good health. The DNA of the CDR3 is TGTGCCAGCTCACCCCGGACGGGTGAAAAACTGTTTTTT. Translating it yields CASSPRTGEKLFF.